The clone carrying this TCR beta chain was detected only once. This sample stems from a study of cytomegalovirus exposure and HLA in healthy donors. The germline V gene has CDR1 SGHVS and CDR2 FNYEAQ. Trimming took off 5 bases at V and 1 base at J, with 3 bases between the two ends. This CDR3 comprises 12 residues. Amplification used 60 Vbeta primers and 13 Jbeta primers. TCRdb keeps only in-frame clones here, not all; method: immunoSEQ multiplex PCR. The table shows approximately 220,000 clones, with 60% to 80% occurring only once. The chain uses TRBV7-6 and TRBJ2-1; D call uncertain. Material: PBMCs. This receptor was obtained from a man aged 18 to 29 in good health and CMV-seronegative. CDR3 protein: CASSRSYNEQFF. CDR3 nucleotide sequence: TGTGCCAGCAGCCGTTCCTACAATGAGCAGTTCTTC.